A single sample is the source of the 2 T cell receptor beta chains below, sequenced in a study of blood T cells in healthy people across ages. Using a J-beta primer mix together with a sample-barcoded 5' primer, a second PCR was run for roughly 6 to 12 cycles. TCRdb ran MiXCR on the 5' RACE reads and lists one entry per CDR3 protein. The table lists 1.4 million or so distinct CDR3 sequences, 35% to 45% of them singletons. Sequenced material: blood. Every receptor here comes from a woman aged 18-30 years in good health.

This clonotype came up once. The chain carries TRBV4-3 and TRBJ1-3; the match to TRBD1 covers 7 bases. The ends lost 1 base at V and 1 base at J; junction bases unmatched: 1. Germline V lookup: CDR1 LGHNA, CDR2 YSLEER. This CDR3 region has 15 residues. Here the CDR3 DNA reads TGCGCCAGCAGCCAAGTGACAGGGTCTGGAAACACCATATATTTT. This encodes CASSQVTGSGNTIYF.

The V and J genes are TRBV6-5 and TRBJ2-7; possible D gene TRBD2, 5 bases. Germline CDR1 is MNHEY and CDR2 is SVGAGI. The V and J ends lost 0 bases and 2 bases respectively, with 23 bases between them. CDR3 length: 19 amino acids. The CDR3 bases are TGTGCCAGCAGTTACTCCCCATTGAGGGCTGAAAAAAGCCCCTACGAGCAGTACTTC. It codes for CASSYSPLRAEKSPYEQYF.